The sequence of this TCR beta chain was determined in a study of early T cells in non-severe SARS-CoV-2 infection. The wider study: Sequenced material consisted of bulk RNA (from unsorted whole blood), and chains were unpaired.

This clonotype was seen many times. What it binds is unknown. Molecules of cDNA were individually given unique molecular identifiers that were attached to them. Using its own MiXCR run on the 5' RACE reads, TCRdb lists one record per CDR3 protein. The table includes 43,000 or so distinct CDR3 sequences, about 7% detected once. Germline V gene lookup returns CDR1 DFQATT and CDR2 SNEGSKA (reference sequence). CDR3 length: 15 residues. J gave up 4 bases and V 3 bases, and 11 bases lay outside the gene matches. Study results and limitations: A preference for anti-spike CD8 responses marked VDJdb matching, which missed private and CD4 specificities.

The V call is TRBV20-1, the J call TRBJ2-5; 7 bases are a match to TRBD1. Sequencing was performed on whole blood. This TCR came from an adult who was a healthcare worker with PCR-confirmed SARS-CoV-2 infection or an uninfected control (not recorded which). The CDR3, as DNA: TGCAGTGCTAGGTCATACAGGGGACCGGGAGAGACCCAGTACTTC. Its protein is CSARSYRGPGETQYF.